This T cell receptor (beta chain) was recovered during a study of cytomegalovirus exposure and HLA in healthy donors. With respect to this clone: What it binds is unknown.

The germline CDR1 and CDR2 sequences are SGHAT and FQDESV (reference sequence). This CDR3 spans 18 amino acids. V was clipped by 3 bases and J by 4 bases; unmatched bases: 16. Vbeta (60) and Jbeta (13) primers were used in the PCR. Some clones are missing from TCRdb's copy, which holds only in-frame ones; the method was immunoSEQ multiplex PCR. The ten top clones account for about 2.1%, within a sample of approximately 130,000 clones. Overall study results and limits: According to a later analysis, most TCR beta chains associated with CMV appeared HLA-restricted. In an earlier analysis, productive rearrangement rates for most beta V segments clustered near 87% or 30%. It was taken for granted in presence/absence analyses that sequencing depth across donors was roughly uniform. Whilst most TCR sequences proved rare, a subset of public TCRs occurred across many donors.

The chain is built from TRBV11-1 and TRBJ2-7, with 9 nucleotides matching TRBD2. The sequence was collected from a woman in her sixties or seventies in good health and CMV-seronegative. Sequenced input: PBMCs. As DNA, the CDR3 is TGTGCCAGCAGCTTCGGGCTAGCGGGGCTCCGGGTCGGTTACGAGCAGTACTTC. Its translation: CASSFGLAGLRVGYEQYF.